This T cell receptor (beta chain) stems from a study of esophageal squamous cell carcinoma under preoperative chemotherapy. At the level of the study: TCR repertoires were profiled from both peripheral blood T cells and tumor-infiltrating lymphocytes. Regarding the study as a whole: After treatment, tumor-infiltrating lymphocytes apparently came partly from blood T cells.

As to this clonotype: As yet, its antigen is unknown.

TCRdb re-analysed the PCR reads in MiXCR, keeping a single row per CDR3 protein. The data contain fewer than 18,000 distinct CDR3 sequences, roughly 60% of them seen just once; the ten biggest clones take up around 49%. CDR3 length equals 14 residues. CDR1 and CDR2 (germline): SGHNT, YENEEA. Time point indicated: before preoperative PTX-NDP chemotherapy. The J gene is TRBJ2-1, the V gene TRBV11-3; 7 nucleotides line up with TRBD2. TRBJ2-7 matches the DNA end more closely, so the J call is doubtful. The source of this sequence is a human donor with esophageal squamous cell carcinoma. The donor label of this sample is uncertain. Sampling was conducted from a patient given preoperative chemotherapy. The CDR3 DNA follows: TGTGCCAGCAGCTTAGGGGGGAGGGCGCACGAGCAGTACTTC. It encodes CASSLGGRAHEQYF.